Presented here are 2 T cell receptor beta chains from one specimen sequenced in a study of cytomegalovirus exposure and HLA in healthy donors. 60 Vbeta and 13 Jbeta primers were used in PCR. Data came from immunoSEQ multiplex PCR; TCRdb stores just in-frame clones and leaves some out. The table includes hundreds of thousands of clones, 80% to 90% detected once. The sample consisted of PBMCs. These receptors were taken from a woman between 18 and 29 years old in good health and CMV-seronegative.

The chain joins TRBV7-6 to TRBJ2-3, with D maybe TRBD2 (5 bases). Germline lookup yields CDR1 SGHVS and CDR2 FNYEAQ. The V end lost 5 bases, the J end lost 0 bases, and 12 bases lay between the germline ends. The CDR3 is 15 residues long. CDR3: CASSASSVSTDTQYF. The CDR3 region has the DNA TGTGCCAGCAGCGCTAGCTCCGTCAGCACAGATACGCAGTATTTT.

The chain carries TRBV7-3 and TRBJ1-2; D gene ambiguous. CDR3 length: 14 residues. The germline V and J ends were trimmed by 0 bases and 5 bases, with 10 bases remaining between them. The germline V gene has CDR1 SGHTA and CDR2 FQGTGA. Written as DNA, the CDR3 is TGTGCCAGCAGCTTAACCGGCGGCACGTATGGCTACACCTTC. Amino acid sequence: CASSLTGGTYGYTF. The full variable domain, rest sourced from reference TRBV7-3 and TRBJ1-2, is GAGVSQTPSNKVTEKGKYVELRCDPISGHTALYWYRQSLGQGPEFLIYFQGTGAADDSGLPNDRFFAVRPEGSVSTLKIQRTERGDSAVYLCASSLTGGTYGYTFGSGTRLTVV.